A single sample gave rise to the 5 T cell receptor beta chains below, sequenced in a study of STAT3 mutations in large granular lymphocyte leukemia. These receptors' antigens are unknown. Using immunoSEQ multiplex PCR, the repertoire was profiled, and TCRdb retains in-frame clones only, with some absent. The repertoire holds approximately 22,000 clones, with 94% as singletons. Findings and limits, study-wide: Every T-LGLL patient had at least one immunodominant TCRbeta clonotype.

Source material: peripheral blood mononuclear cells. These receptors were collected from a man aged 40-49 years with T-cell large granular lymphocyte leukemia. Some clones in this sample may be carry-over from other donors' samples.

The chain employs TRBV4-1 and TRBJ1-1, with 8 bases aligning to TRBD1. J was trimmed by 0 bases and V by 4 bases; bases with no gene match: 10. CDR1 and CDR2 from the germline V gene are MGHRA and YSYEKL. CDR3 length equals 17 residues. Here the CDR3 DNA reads TGCGCCAGCAGCCTAGGACAGGGCCTCCTTATGAACACTGAAGCTTTCTTT. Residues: CASSLGQGLLMNTEAFF.

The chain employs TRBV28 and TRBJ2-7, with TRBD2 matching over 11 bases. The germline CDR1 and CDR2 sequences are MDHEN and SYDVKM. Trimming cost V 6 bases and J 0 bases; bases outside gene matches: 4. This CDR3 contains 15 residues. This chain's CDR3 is CASRYLAGGSYEQYF. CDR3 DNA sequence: TGTGCCAGCAGATATCTAGCGGGGGGCTCCTACGAGCAGTACTTC. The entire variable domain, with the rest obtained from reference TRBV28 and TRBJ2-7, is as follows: DVKVTQSSRYLVKRTGEKVFLECVQDMDHENMFWYRQDPGLGLRLIYFSYDVKMKEKGDIPEGYSVSREKKERFSLILESASTNQTSMYLCASRYLAGGSYEQYFGPGTRLTVT.

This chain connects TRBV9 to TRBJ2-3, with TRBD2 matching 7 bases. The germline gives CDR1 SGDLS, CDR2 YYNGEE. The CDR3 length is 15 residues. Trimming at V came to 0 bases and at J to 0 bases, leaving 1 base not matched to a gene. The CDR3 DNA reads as TGTGCCAGCAGCGTAGTGGGGGGGAGCACAGATACGCAGTATTTT. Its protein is CASSVVGGSTDTQYF.

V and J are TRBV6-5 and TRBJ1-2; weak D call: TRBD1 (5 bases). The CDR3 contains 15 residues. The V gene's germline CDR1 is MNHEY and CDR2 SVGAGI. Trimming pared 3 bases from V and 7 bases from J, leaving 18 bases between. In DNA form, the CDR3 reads TGTGCCAGCAGTTATGGCCGGGGGTCTCCGGGTGGCTACACCTTC. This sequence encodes CASSYGRGSPGGYTF.

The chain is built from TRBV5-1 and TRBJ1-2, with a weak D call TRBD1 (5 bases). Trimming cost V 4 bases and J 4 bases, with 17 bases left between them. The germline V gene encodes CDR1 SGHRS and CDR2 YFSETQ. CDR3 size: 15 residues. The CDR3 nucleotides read TGCGCCAGCAGCCCTGGTGTGCAGGGTGGCTATGGCTACACCTTC. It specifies CASSPGVQGGYGYTF. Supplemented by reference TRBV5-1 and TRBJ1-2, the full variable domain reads KAGVTQTPRYLIKTRGQQVTLSCSPISGHRSVSWYQQTPGQGLQFLFEYFSETQRNKGNFPGRFSGRQFSNSRSEMNVSTLELGDSALYLCASSPGVQGGYGYTFGSGTRLTVV.